These T cell receptor beta chains were read from a single sample in a study of blood T cells in healthy people across ages. From the 5' RACE reads, TCRdb called clonotypes with MiXCR, one entry per CDR3 protein. The table lists 1.5 million to 2 million distinct CDR3 sequences, about 31% of them singletons, with 11% in the top ten. Sequencing was performed on blood. Receptor source: a woman in her twenties or thirties in good health. CDR3s include the opening cysteine and the closing phenylalanine or tryptophan. The D gene is left open where the match is weak. Clone size is given for some rows only: seen once, a few or many times, or a class if the clone is expanded.

TRBV28	TRBJ1-2	.	.	TGTGCCACTGGGCGGACAAGGAATGGCTACACCTTC	CATGRTRNGYTF
TRBV20-1	TRBJ1-2	many	.	TGCAGTGCTAGAGATCTTGGGGCCGGGACTATGGGCTATGGCTACACCTTC	CSARDLGAGTMGYGYTF
TRBV20-1	TRBJ2-1	.	TRBD2	TGCAGTGCTAGATCCCATAGCGGGAGGCTCTACAATGAGCAGTTCTTC	CSARSHSGRLYNEQFF
TRBV2	TRBJ2-7	few	TRBD2	TGTGCCAGCAGTGAAGGGACTAGCGGGGGACACTACGAGCAGTACTTC	CASSEGTSGGHYEQYF
TRBV7-7	TRBJ2-3	few	.	TGTGCCAGCAGCCCTGAAGCTCGCGGAACAGATACGCAGTATTTT	CASSPEARGTDTQYF
TRBV24-1	TRBJ1-2	few	TRBD1	TGTGCCACCCGACAGGGGGCAGGGGGCTACACCTTC	CATRQGAGGYTF
TRBV9	TRBJ2-3	.	.	TGTGCCAGCAGCGTATATGAAGGGAAAAGCACAGATACGCAGTATTTT	CASSVYEGKSTDTQYF
TRBV6-5	TRBJ2-5	.	TRBD2	TGTGCCAGCAGTTACTCACCGGCCGGGACTAGCTCCCCCTCTTTGGAGACCCAGTACTTC	CASSYSPAGTSSPSLETQYF
TRBV6-1	TRBJ1-6	.	.	TGTGCCAGCAGCCACCGGGACGGTGGAGGCTCACCCCTCCACTTT	CASSHRDGGGSPLHF
TRBV5-1	TRBJ2-3	once	.	TGCACCAGCAGCTTCGCGGGACAATCTAGCACAGATACGCAGTATTTT	CTSSFAGQSSTDTQYF
TRBV5-1	TRBJ2-3	.	.	TGCGCCAGCAGCTCCGAAGTAGGGTTCGAAGATACGCAGTATTTT	CASSSEVGFEDTQYF
TRBV28	TRBJ2-3	few	TRBD2	TGTGCCAGCAGTTTAAGCCTAGCGGGAGGTGCAGATACGCAGTATTTT	CASSLSLAGGADTQYF
TRBV11-2	TRBJ1-2	.	.	TGTGCCAGCAGCTTAGATGAACACATACCTGGCTACACCTTC	CASSLDEHIPGYTF
TRBV3-1	TRBJ2-3	few	.	TGTGCCAGCAGCCAAGGTGCGTTCCCAGATACGCAGTATTTT	CASSQGAFPDTQYF
TRBV3-1	TRBJ1-2	.	TRBD1	TGTGCCAGCGGCCAAGGGGGGACAGGGCACCCGGGCTTAAGCTACACCTTC	CASGQGGTGHPGLSYTF
TRBV20-1	TRBJ2-4	few	TRBD1	TGCAGTGCGGAGGGGACAGGGAGTCAAAACATTCAGTACTTC	CSAEGTGSQNIQYF
TRBV28	TRBJ2-7	.	TRBD1	TGTGCCAGTATCGACAGGGGGCAATCCTACGAGCAGTACTTC	CASIDRGQSYEQYF
TRBV12-3/TRBV12-4	TRBJ2-2	few	TRBD2	TGTGCCAGCAGAGTGACTAGCGGGGCGGCCGGGGAGCTGTTTTTT	CASRVTSGAAGELFF
TRBV7-9	TRBJ2-7	.	TRBD1	TGTGCCAGCAGCTCGATCCGGGACAGGGTATGCAACGAGCAGTACTTC	CASSSIRDRVCNEQYF
TRBV5-5	TRBJ1-2	.	.	TGTGCCAGCAGCTTGTTTGGGGGCCGCACCTTC	CASSLFGGRTF
TRBV20-1	TRBJ1-1	few	.	TGCAGTGCTAGAGTAGGGGTCACTGAAGCTTTCTTT	CSARVGVTEAFF
TRBV29-1	TRBJ2-2	few	.	TGCAGCGTTGAAGATCCCATTGGCAGGGAGACCGGGGAGCTGTTTTTT	CSVEDPIGRETGELFF
TRBV6-1	TRBJ1-1	.	.	TGTGCCAGCAGTGGTCCGGGAATCGGTAACACTGAAGCTTTCTTT	CASSGPGIGNTEAFF
TRBV27	TRBJ1-5	.	TRBD1	TGTGCCAGCAGTTTAGGACAGGGGGTTGGTCCCCAGCATTTT	CASSLGQGVGPQHF
TRBV29-1	TRBJ1-3	.	TRBD1	TGCAGCGTACGGGACAGCCTGACGGCTGGAAACACCATATATTTT	CSVRDSLTAGNTIYF
TRBV3-1	TRBJ2-5	many	.	TGTGCCAGCAGCCAAGATTTGCTTAAGGGGTACCAAGAGACCCAGTACTTC	CASSQDLLKGYQETQYF
TRBV29-1	TRBJ2-5	.	.	TGCAGCGTCACTGATGGGACCCAGTACTTC	CSVTDGTQYF
TRBV3-1	TRBJ2-7	many	.	TGTGCCAGCAGCCCTCCGGGACCCATACTCGGGAGCTCCTACGAGCAGTACTTC	CASSPPGPILGSSYEQYF
TRBV7-9	TRBJ2-7	many	TRBD2	TGTGCCAGCAGCTCGACTAGCGGATACGAGCAGTACTTC	CASSSTSGYEQYF
TRBV6-1	TRBJ2-6	.	.	TGTGCCAGCAGTGAAAAGTACTCTGGGGCCAACGTCCTGACTTTC	CASSEKYSGANVLTF
TRBV11-2	TRBJ2-5	few	.	TGTGCCAGCAGCCCCCGCGGATTGCCTGCGACCCAGTACTTC	CASSPRGLPATQYF
TRBV20-1	TRBJ2-3	many	.	TGCAGTGCTCCCGGGCGGGGTACTAGCACAGATACGCAGTATTTT	CSAPGRGTSTDTQYF
TRBV12-3/TRBV12-4	TRBJ2-3	once	.	TGTGCCAGCAGTTTCGTTGAGGGGGTGGGCGCAGATACGCAGTATTTT	CASSFVEGVGADTQYF
TRBV5-1	TRBJ2-7	few	TRBD1	TGCGCCAGCAGCCAGGGACAGCCCCCACGCGAGCAGTACTTC	CASSQGQPPREQYF